Sequencing of this T cell receptor beta chain was carried out in a study of T cell responses to AZD1222 COVID-19 vaccine. V shed 8 bases and J shed 4 bases, with 17 bases lying between them. CDR1 and CDR2 from the germline V gene are MNHEY and SVGAGI. The CDR3 has 14 amino acids. As for this clone: Its antigen is undetermined.

The protocol was immunoSEQ multiplex PCR, while the TCRdb copy is restricted to in-frame clones and leaves out a portion. The sample records roughly 140,000 clones, 85% to 95% being singletons. Study-wide results and caveats: White British ancestry dominated among donors, who included more females, and clonal diversity was possibly underestimated.

This receptor was taken from an adult who received the AZD1222 COVID-19 vaccine. The chain combines TRBV6-5 with TRBJ1-1, with TRBD1 as a possible D gene (5 bases). The sequencing here drew on peripheral blood, taken 28 days after the second AZD1222 dose. The DNA of the CDR3 is TGTGCCAGCGACCCGGGGCAGCTGGGCACTGAAGCTTTCTTT. It encodes CASDPGQLGTEAFF.